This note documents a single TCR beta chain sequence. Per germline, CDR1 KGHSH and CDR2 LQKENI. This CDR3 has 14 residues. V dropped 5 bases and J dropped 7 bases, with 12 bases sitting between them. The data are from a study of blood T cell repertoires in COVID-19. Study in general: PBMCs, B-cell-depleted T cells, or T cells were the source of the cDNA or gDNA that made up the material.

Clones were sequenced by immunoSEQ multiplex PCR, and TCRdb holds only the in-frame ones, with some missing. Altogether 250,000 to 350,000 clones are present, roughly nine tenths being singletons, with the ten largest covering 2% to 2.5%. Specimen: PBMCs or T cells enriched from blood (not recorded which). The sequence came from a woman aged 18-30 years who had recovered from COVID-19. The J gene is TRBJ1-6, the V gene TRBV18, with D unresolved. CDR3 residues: CASSSHESNSPLHF. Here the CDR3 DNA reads TGTGCCAGCTCATCTCATGAAAGCAATTCACCCCTCCACTTT.